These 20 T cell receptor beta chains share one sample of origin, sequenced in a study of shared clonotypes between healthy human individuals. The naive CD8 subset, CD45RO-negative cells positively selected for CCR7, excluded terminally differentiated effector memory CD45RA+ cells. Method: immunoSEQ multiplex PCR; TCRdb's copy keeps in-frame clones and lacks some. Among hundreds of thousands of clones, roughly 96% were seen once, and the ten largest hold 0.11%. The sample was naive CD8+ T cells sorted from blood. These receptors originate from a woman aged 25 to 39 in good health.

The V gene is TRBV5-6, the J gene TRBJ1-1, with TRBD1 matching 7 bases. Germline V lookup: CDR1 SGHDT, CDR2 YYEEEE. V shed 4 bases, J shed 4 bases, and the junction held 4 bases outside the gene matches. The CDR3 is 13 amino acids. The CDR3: CASSPTGVTEAFF. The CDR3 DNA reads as TGTGCCAGCAGCCCCACAGGGGTCACTGAAGCTTTCTTT.

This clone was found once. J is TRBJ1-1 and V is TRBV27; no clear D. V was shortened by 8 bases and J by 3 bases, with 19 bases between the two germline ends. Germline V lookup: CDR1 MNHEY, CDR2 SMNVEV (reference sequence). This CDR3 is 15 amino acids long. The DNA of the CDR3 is TGTGCCAGCGTTGGACTACCTAATCGGGACACTGAAGCTTTCTTT. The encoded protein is CASVGLPNRDTEAFF.

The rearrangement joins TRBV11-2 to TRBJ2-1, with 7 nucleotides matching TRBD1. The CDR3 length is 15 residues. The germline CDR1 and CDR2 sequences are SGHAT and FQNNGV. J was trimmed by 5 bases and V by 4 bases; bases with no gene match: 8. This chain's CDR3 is CASSSRQGLDNEQFF. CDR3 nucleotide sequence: TGTGCCAGCAGCTCGAGACAGGGTCTGGACAATGAGCAGTTCTTC.

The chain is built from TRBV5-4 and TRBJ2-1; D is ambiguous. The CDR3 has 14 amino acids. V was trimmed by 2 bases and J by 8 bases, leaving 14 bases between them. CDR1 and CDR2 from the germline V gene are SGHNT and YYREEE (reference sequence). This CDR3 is CASSLPYSVDEQFF. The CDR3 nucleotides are TGTGCCAGCAGCTTACCCTACTCGGTCGATGAGCAGTTCTTC.

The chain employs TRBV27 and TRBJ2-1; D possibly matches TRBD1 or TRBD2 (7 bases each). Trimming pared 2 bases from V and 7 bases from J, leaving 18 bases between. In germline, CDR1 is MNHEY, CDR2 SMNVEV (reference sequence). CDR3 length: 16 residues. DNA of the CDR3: TGTGCCAGCAGTTTACGCCCGACAGGGAGGGATAATGAGCAGTTCTTC. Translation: CASSLRPTGRDNEQFF.

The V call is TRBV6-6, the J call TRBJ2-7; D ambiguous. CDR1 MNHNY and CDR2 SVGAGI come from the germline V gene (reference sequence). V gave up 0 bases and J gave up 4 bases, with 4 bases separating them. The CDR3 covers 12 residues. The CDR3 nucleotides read TGTGCCAGCAGTTACTCGAGTTACGAGCAGTACTTC. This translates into CASSYSSYEQYF.

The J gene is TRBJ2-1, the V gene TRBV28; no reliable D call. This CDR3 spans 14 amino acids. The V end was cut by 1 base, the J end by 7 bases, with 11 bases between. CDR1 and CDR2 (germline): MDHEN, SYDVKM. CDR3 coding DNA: TGTGCCAGCAGTTTATTCGGGCGGCAGAATGAGCAGTTCTTC. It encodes CASSLFGRQNEQFF.

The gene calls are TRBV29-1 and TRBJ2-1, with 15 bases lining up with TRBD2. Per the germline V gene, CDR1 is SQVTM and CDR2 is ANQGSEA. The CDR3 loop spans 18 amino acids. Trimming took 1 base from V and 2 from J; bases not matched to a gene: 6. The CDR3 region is CSVEAGTSGRLTYNEQFF. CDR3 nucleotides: TGCAGCGTTGAAGCCGGGACTAGCGGGAGGCTAACCTACAATGAGCAGTTCTTC.

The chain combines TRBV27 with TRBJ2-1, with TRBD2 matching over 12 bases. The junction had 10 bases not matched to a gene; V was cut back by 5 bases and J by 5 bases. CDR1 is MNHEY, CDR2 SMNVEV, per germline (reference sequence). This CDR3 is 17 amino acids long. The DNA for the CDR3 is TGTGCCAGCAGTGCCTCTAGCGGGAGGGGCCCACACAATGAGCAGTTCTTC. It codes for CASSASSGRGPHNEQFF.

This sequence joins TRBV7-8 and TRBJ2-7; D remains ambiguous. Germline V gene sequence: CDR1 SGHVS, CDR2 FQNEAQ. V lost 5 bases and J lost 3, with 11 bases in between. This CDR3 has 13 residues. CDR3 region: CASSPRTSYEQYF. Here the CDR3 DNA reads TGTGCCAGCAGCCCCCGGACCAGCTACGAGCAGTACTTC. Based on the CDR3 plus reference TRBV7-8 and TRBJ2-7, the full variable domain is GAGVSQSPRYKVAKRGQDVALRCDPISGHVSLFWYQQALGQGPEFLTYFQNEAQLDKSGLPSDRFFAERPEGSVSTLKIQRTQQEDSAVYLCASSPRTSYEQYFGPGTRLTVT.

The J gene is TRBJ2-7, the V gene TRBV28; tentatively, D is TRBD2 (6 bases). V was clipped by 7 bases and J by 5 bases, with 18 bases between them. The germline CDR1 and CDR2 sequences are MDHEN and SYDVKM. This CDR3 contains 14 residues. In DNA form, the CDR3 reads TGTGCCAGCACACTCGGAGGGTCGAGGAACGAGCAGTACTTC. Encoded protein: CASTLGGSRNEQYF.

The CDR3 DNA sequence: TGTGCCAGCAGCTCGACAGGGGGCTACGAGCAGTACTTC. Protein product: CASSSTGGYEQYF. This chain joins TRBV11-3 and TRBJ2-7; TRBD1 agrees at 9 bases. V trimming: 4 bases; J trimming: 3 bases; junction bases outside the gene matches: 1. The CDR3 covers 13 residues. CDR1 and CDR2 from the germline V gene are SGHNT and YENEEA. Full variable domain (rest looked up from reference TRBV11-3 and TRBJ2-7): EAGVVQSPRYKIIEKKQPVAFWCNPISGHNTLYWYLQNLGQGPELLIRYENEEAVDDSQLPKDRFSAERLKGVDSTLKIQPAELGDSAVYLCASSSTGGYEQYFGPGTRLTVT.

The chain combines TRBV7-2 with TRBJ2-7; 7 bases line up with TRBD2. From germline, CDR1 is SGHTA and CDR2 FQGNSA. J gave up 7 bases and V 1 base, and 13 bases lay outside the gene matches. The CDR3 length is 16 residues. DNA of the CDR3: TGTGCCAGCAGCTTAGTCGGTCGGCTAGCGGTCTGGGAGCAGTACTTC. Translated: CASSLVGRLAVWEQYF.

The CDR3 sequence: CASSPTLSGSSYEQYF. The CDR3 nucleotides read TGTGCCAGCAGTCCTACCCTAAGCGGGAGCTCCTACGAGCAGTACTTC. This chain joins TRBV28 and TRBJ2-7; TRBD2 matches 8 bases. Germline-derived CDR1 and CDR2 are MDHEN and SYDVKM. J gave up 0 bases and V 5 bases, and 9 bases lay outside the gene matches. This CDR3 spans 16 amino acids.

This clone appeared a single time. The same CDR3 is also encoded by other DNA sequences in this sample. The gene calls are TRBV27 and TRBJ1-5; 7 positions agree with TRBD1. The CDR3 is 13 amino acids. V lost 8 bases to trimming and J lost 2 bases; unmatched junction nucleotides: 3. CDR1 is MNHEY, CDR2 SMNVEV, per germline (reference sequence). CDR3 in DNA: TGTGCCAGCTCTGGACAGGGCAATCAGCCCCAGCATTTT. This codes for CASSGQGNQPQHF.

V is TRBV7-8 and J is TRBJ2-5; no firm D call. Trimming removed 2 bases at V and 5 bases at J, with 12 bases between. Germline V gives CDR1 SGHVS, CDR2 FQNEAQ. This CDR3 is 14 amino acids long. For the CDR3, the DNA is TGTGCCAGCAGCTTACACCCCGGGTGGGAGACCCAGTACTTC. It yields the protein CASSLHPGWETQYF.

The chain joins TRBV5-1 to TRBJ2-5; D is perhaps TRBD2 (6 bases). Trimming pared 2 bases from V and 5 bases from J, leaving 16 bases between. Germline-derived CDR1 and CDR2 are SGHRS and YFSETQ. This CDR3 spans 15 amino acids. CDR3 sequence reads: CASSLIGGGMETQYF. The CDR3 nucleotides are TGCGCCAGCAGCTTAATTGGAGGCGGGATGGAGACCCAGTACTTC.

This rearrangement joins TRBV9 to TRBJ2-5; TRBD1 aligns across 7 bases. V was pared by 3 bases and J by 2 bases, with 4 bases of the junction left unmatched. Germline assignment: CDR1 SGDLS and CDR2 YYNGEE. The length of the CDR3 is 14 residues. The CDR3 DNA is TGTGCCAGCAGCGCTCCGGGACAGCAAGAGACCCAGTACTTC. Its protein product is CASSAPGQQETQYF. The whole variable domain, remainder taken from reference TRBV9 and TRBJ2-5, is DSGVTQTPKHLITATGQRVTLRCSPRSGDLSVYWYQQSLDQGLQFLIQYYNGEERAKGNILERFSAQQFPDLHSELNLSSLELGDSALYFCASSAPGQQETQYFGPGTRLLVL.

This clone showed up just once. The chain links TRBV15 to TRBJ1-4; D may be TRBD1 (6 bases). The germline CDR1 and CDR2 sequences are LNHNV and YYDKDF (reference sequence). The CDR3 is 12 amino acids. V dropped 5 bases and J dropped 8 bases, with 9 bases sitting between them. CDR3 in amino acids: CATSGGLEKLFF. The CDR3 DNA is TGTGCCACCAGCGGGGGGCTCGAAAAACTGTTTTTT.

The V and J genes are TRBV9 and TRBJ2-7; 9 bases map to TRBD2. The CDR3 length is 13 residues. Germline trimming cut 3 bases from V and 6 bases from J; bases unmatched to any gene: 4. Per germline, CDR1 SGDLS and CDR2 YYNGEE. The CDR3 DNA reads TGTGCCAGCAGCGGGGGGACTAGCTCCGAGCAGTACTTC. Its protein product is CASSGGTSSEQYF.